Each of the 2 T cell receptor beta chains below was sequenced from the same sample in a study of vaccination and CD4 T cells after COVID-19. Treatment given: 10-day PBMC culture with coronavirus spike peptide pools or control peptides (ViraFEST assay). Cultured CD4+ T-cell DNA underwent Oncomine TCR Beta short-read sequencing. TCRdb called the PCR reads again in MiXCR, with one record for every CDR3 protein. The sample has approximately 17,000 distinct CDR3 sequences; roughly 43% are singletons. Their specific antigens are unknown. This specimen consisted of CD4+ T cells from blood, cultured in vitro, obtained after SARS-CoV-2 vaccination. These receptors were obtained from a human donor who had recovered from COVID-19.

V and J are TRBV27 and TRBJ1-1; possibly TRBD1 for D (5 bases). The CDR3 length is 16 residues. CDR1 MNHEY and CDR2 SMNVEV come from the germline V gene (reference sequence). V dropped 6 bases and J dropped 3 bases, with 20 bases sitting between them. CDR3 in amino acids: CASSLGQGNWDTEAFF. The CDR3, as DNA: TGTGCCAGCAGCTTGGGGCAGGGAAACTGGGACACTGAAGCTTTCTTT.

This clonotype has only a few counts. The rearrangement joins TRBV20-1 to TRBJ2-3; 7 nucleotides match TRBD2. The germline V gene encodes CDR1 DFQATT and CDR2 SNEGSKA (reference sequence). This CDR3 spans 15 amino acids. Losses at the gene ends were 4 bases for V and 4 bases for J; bases not matched to a gene: 11. This chain's CDR3 is CSATHSGRSPDTQYF. In DNA, the CDR3 is TGCAGTGCTACCCATTCCGGGAGGTCCCCAGATACGCAGTATTTT.